The rows below give T cell receptor beta chains drawn from one sample of a study of cytotoxic CD8 clonotypes in ibrutinib-treated CLL. Sequenced by immunoSEQ multiplex PCR; TCRdb stores in-frame clones only, minus some. Of about 300,000 clones listed, 76% were seen once; the top ten hold about 5.8%. The material was PBMCs, obtained at disease progression, from a patient treated with ibrutinib. The source is a human donor with chronic lymphocytic leukemia. The conserved cysteine and the conserved F or W are not part of the CDR3 here.

cdr3_aa	j_call	v_call
ATSRTRGWLSEQY	TRBJ2-7	TRBV15
ASSYPGRSYEQY	.	TRBV6-5
ASSFRESDEQY	TRBJ2-7	TRBV27
ASSEGWRDDTQY	TRBJ2-3	TRBV2
ASSQGIPFSGNTIY	TRBJ1-3	TRBV4-1
ASSPRGGSDTQY	TRBJ2-3	TRBV7-9
ASSQDRLVSRTDTQY	TRBJ2-3	TRBV4-1
ASSSVTGTVNTEAF	TRBJ1-1	TRBV5-1
ASSPRQATTDTQY	TRBJ2-3	TRBV28
ASSPHRLDRAAYEQY	TRBJ2-7	TRBV9
ASSGSYGYT	TRBJ1-2	TRBV5-6
ASSESGRSYEQY	TRBJ2-7	TRBV7-9
ASSHLTGGAGHEQY	TRBJ2-7	TRBV23-1
ASSMDGGIGYGYT	TRBJ1-2	TRBV19
ASSPILSSGANVLT	TRBJ2-6	TRBV18
ASSLQLAGLYNEQF	TRBJ2-1	TRBV27
ASSDPQGGSYEQY	TRBJ2-7	TRBV19
ASSTSSGRRETQY	TRBJ2-5	TRBV7-7
ASSRQTYNEQF	TRBJ2-1	TRBV6-1
ASSLRGNYGYT	TRBJ1-2	TRBV6-1
ASSLRTSGVLREQY	TRBJ2-7	TRBV14
ASSALAGAFTDTQY	TRBJ2-3	TRBV6-1
ASSYRTGKTEAF	TRBJ1-1	TRBV6-5
ASSSDRGADTQY	TRBJ2-3	TRBV11-3
AISPWGLAGAAGTGELF	TRBJ2-2	TRBV10-3
ASSWGTGAGQPQH	TRBJ1-5	TRBV11-2
ATSREGSRAGNTIY	TRBJ1-3	TRBV15
ASSPDRTSNQPQH	TRBJ1-5	TRBV7-2
ASTQWGKGTEAF	TRBJ1-1	TRBV25-1
ASSLVFPVTDTQY	TRBJ2-3	TRBV5-4
ASRWGLPGLGLEQY	TRBJ2-7	TRBV5-1
ASSKGPGAAVSTEAF	TRBJ1-1	TRBV19
ASSDLRRDRGRETQY	TRBJ2-5	TRBV11-2
ASSARTGGLSKLF	TRBJ1-4	TRBV2
ASSYSRTGHTGELF	TRBJ2-2	TRBV6-5
ASSFFPFDSTDTQY	TRBJ2-3	TRBV7-9
ASSNSNTGELF	TRBJ2-2	TRBV18
ASSSLVFGYGYT	TRBJ1-2	TRBV19